The source of this TCR beta chain is a study of CD8 T cells in Susac syndrome. Study as a whole: Susac syndrome patients were untreated, on corticosteroids with some adding intravenous immunoglobulin, or on intravenous immunoglobulin only.

It was with random hexamers that roughly 0.5 to 1 ug RNA was reverse transcribed. TCRdb passed the immunoSEQ multiplex PCR reads through MiXCR, listing each CDR3 protein once. Here the sample spans roughly 88,000 distinct CDR3 sequences, about 96% being singletons. The germline CDR1 and CDR2 sequences are DFQATT and SNEGSKA (reference sequence). The V end lost 0 bases, the J end lost 5 bases, and 16 bases lay between the germline ends. The CDR3 loop spans 15 amino acids. Sequenced material: CD8+ T cells from PBMCs. The J gene is TRBJ2-5, the V gene TRBV20-1, with a tentative D call TRBD2 (6 bases). This TCR was recovered from a human donor with Susac syndrome. DNA for the CDR3: TGCAGTGCTAGAGATCAGGGACTGCTAGATGAGACCCAGTACTTC. This encodes CSARDQGLLDETQYF.